This T cell receptor beta chain was documented in a study of shared clonotypes between healthy human individuals. Study details: Plates per donor: three CD4 naive, three CD4 memory, two CD8 naive, one CD8 memory. Findings and limits, study-wide: Apart from blood, nothing was sampled; tissue repertoires likely differ.

Only Caucasian adults living in Nashville, Tennessee served as donors. V lost 0 bases and J lost 3, with 6 bases in between. Germline V CDR1 and CDR2: SGHNT, YYREEE (reference sequence). The CDR3 runs to 14 residues. As processed by the authors: ImmunoSEQ sequences covered only the junction and lacked quality scores; filtering therefore differed. Only in-frame clones appear in the TCRdb table, and some are missing; sequencing was by immunoSEQ multiplex PCR. That table furnishes V, J and clone size, whereas the DNA furnished D and trimming. The table includes millions of clones, roughly 94% detected once. As concerns this clone: Its target is not known. The sample has other DNA sequences that encode this CDR3 too.

The chain couples TRBV5-4 to TRBJ1-4; D unclear. The sample taken for sequencing was naive CD4+ T cells sorted from blood. Subset indicated: CD45RA+ positively selected. The receptor was isolated from a man younger than 35 in good health. The CDR3 is CASSLGGANEKLFF. DNA of the CDR3: TGTGCCAGCAGCTTGGGTGGGGCTAATGAAAAACTGTTTTTT.